Below are 13 T cell receptor beta chains sequenced from a single sample in a study of OX40 agonist ivuxolimab in advanced cancers. Assay: immunoSEQ multiplex PCR; the TCRdb copy retains only in-frame clones and omits some. The data hold about 28,000 clones, with about four fifths observed a single time. This specimen was CD4+ or CD8+ T cells sorted from blood, taken in a trial of the OX40 agonist ivuxolimab. Receptors were obtained from an adult with an advanced solid tumor such as melanoma, head and neck, liver or kidney cancer.

The chain joins TRBV4-1 to TRBJ1-2; 12 bases fit TRBD1. CDR3 size: 16 residues. The J segment lost 5 bases and the V segment lost 4 bases, leaving 8 bases of the junction unmatched. Germline CDR1 MGHRA, CDR2 YSYEKL. The CDR3 here is CASSLPGQGAGYGYTF. DNA of the CDR3: TGCGCCAGCAGCCTCCCGGGACAGGGGGCAGGATATGGCTACACCTTC.

V usage is TRBV5-7 and J usage is TRBJ1-2; 8 bases fit TRBD1. TRBV5-7 is an ORF; its function is uncertain. Germline trimming cut 4 bases from V and 0 bases from J; bases unmatched to any gene: 14. This CDR3 region has 18 residues. The CDR3 nucleotides read TGTGCCAGCAGCCCTTGGGACAGGCCGTTACATTCTAACTATGGCTACACCTTC. Protein sequence: CASSPWDRPLHSNYGYTF.

The gene calls are TRBV5-5 and TRBJ2-7; D is uncertain. The V gene lost 6 bases and the J gene lost 1 base, with 14 bases spanning the gap. Germline-derived CDR1 and CDR2 are SGHKS and YYEKEE (reference sequence). This CDR3 has 14 amino acids. The CDR3 is CASIETGPSYEQYF. The CDR3 nucleotides are TGTGCCAGCATCGAAACCGGGCCGTCCTACGAGCAGTACTTC.

The chain's CDR3 is CASSLGVGSPSNQPQHF. CDR3 nucleotides: TGTGCCAGCAGCTTAGGGGTGGGGTCCCCAAGCAATCAGCCCCAGCATTTT. The chain has TRBV7-8 and TRBJ1-5; D is undetermined. CDR1 is SGHVS, CDR2 FQNEAQ, per germline. V lost 1 base and J lost 1, with 14 bases in between. The CDR3 loop spans 17 amino acids.

This chain connects TRBV19 to TRBJ2-7; 12 bases map to TRBD1. V shed 4 bases, J shed 2 bases, and the junction held 3 bases outside the gene matches. The CDR3 covers 15 residues. Germline V gives CDR1 LNHDA, CDR2 SQIVND (reference sequence). DNA for the CDR3: TGTGCCAGTAGTACGGGACAGGGGGCTACCTACGAGCAGTACTTC. Protein product: CASSTGQGATYEQYF.

This chain links TRBV28 with TRBJ1-5; D possibly corresponds to TRBD1 (5 bases). Between the trimmed V and J ends, which lost 5 bases and 4 bases, there was a span of 12 bases. This CDR3 region has 14 residues. Per germline, CDR1 MDHEN and CDR2 SYDVKM. CDR3 residues: CASSRYRYNQPQHF. Here the CDR3 DNA reads TGTGCCAGCAGTCGGTACAGGTATAATCAGCCCCAGCATTTT.

This chain connects TRBV7-6 to TRBJ2-3; 16 bases fit TRBD2. This CDR3 has 17 residues. Trimming took 0 bases from V and 6 from J; bases not matched to a gene: 3. Germline CDR1 SGHVS, CDR2 FNYEAQ. The CDR3 spells CASSLAPGLAGGDTQYF. The DNA for the CDR3 is TGTGCCAGCAGCTTAGCACCGGGACTAGCGGGAGGGGATACGCAGTATTTT.

This chain connects TRBV30 to TRBJ2-7; D is undetermined. CDR1 and CDR2 from the germline V gene are GTSNPN and SVGIG (reference sequence). V dropped 5 bases and J dropped 5 bases, with 16 bases sitting between them. This CDR3 has 13 residues. CDR3 in DNA: TGTGCCTGGGGGTTCGACACGGTCGACGAGCAGTACTTC. This translates into CAWGFDTVDEQYF.

The chain combines TRBV25-1 with TRBJ1-4, with 7 bases lining up with TRBD1. Germline V lookup: CDR1 MGHDK, CDR2 SYGVNS. This CDR3 region has 15 residues. Germline trimming cut 1 base from V and 2 bases from J; bases unmatched to any gene: 1. The CDR3 DNA reads TGTGCCAGCAGTGAATGGGGACAGACTAATGAAAAACTGTTTTTT. Translation gives CASSEWGQTNEKLFF.

This sequence joins TRBV6-4 and TRBJ2-1; 10 bases map to TRBD2. Germline CDR1 is MRHNA and CDR2 is SNTAGT. This CDR3 is built from 15 residues. J was trimmed by 4 bases and V by 0 bases; bases with no gene match: 0. CDR3 in DNA: TGTGCCAGCAGTGACTCGACTAGCGGGTACAATGAGCAGTTCTTC. This gives the protein CASSDSTSGYNEQFF.

This chain uses TRBV21-1 with TRBJ2-7; the listed D gene, TRBD1, was not tested against the DNA. TRBV21-1 is a known pseudogene. The CDR3 runs to 13 residues. CDR3 DNA: TGTGCCAGCAGCAAAGTGAGGGGGCACGAGCAGTACTTC. Its protein is CASSKVRGHEQYF.

The CDR3, as DNA: TGTGCCACCTCCCCGGGGGAACAAGAGACCCAGTACTTC. Protein: CATSPGEQETQYF. The rearrangement joins TRBV28 to TRBJ2-5, with D possibly being TRBD2 (6 bases). Trimming took 10 bases from V and 2 from J, leaving 14 bases between them. The CDR3 is 13 amino acids. Per germline, CDR1 MDHEN and CDR2 SYDVKM.

The chain joins TRBV28 to TRBJ1-4, with D perhaps TRBD1 (6 bases). V lost 6 bases and J 6 bases, leaving 11 bases between the germline ends. Germline V CDR1 and CDR2: MDHEN, SYDVKM. CDR3 length: 13 amino acids. CDR3 loop: CASSRGRDEKLFF. The CDR3 DNA follows: TGTGCCAGCAGCAGGGGACGAGATGAAAAACTGTTTTTT.